A single sample gave rise to the 10 T cell receptor beta chains below, sequenced in a study of shared clonotypes between healthy human individuals. Here immunoSEQ multiplex PCR was the method, and the copy in TCRdb shows in-frame clones only, minus some. The top ten hold approximately 0.52% of the sample, which has approximately 1.1 million clones, 75% to 85% seen once. Source material: memory CD4+ T cells from PBMCs. Documented subset: CD45RA-negative fraction. These receptors all stem from a man between 18 and 29 years old in good health. Some clones in this sample may be carry-over from other donors' samples.

With regard to this clone: This sample includes further DNA sequences coding for the same CDR3. V gene TRBV5-1 combines with J gene TRBJ2-1, with TRBD1 as a possible D gene (6 bases). Germline CDR1 reads SGHRS; CDR2 reads YFSETQ. This CDR3 has 13 residues. Trimming cost V 0 bases and J 6 bases, with 7 bases left between them. In DNA, the CDR3 is TGCGCCAGCAGCTTGGGGGGGCGCAATGAGCAGTTCTTC. Translating gives CASSLGGRNEQFF.

The chain has TRBV13 and TRBJ1-1; D is perhaps TRBD1 (5 bases). V was clipped by 1 base and J by 5 bases, with 8 bases between them. Germline values: CDR1 PRHDT, CDR2 FYEKMQ (reference sequence). CDR3 length: 13 residues. CDR3: CASSLVAGTEAFF. The CDR3 DNA follows: TGTGCCAGCAGCTTAGTTGCAGGGACTGAAGCTTTCTTT.

The rearrangement links TRBV28 to TRBJ1-2, with D possibly TRBD1 on 5 matching bases. V was trimmed by 2 bases and J by 4 bases, leaving 8 bases between them. This CDR3 spans 13 amino acids. Germline lookup yields CDR1 MDHEN and CDR2 SYDVKM. The CDR3 nucleotides are TGTGCCAGCAGTTTAGACAGCCCCTATGGCTACACCTTC. Its translation: CASSLDSPYGYTF.

In this sample, this clone turned up a few times. The rearrangement links TRBV5-1 to TRBJ2-1; D is unclear. This CDR3 has 14 residues. V gave up 7 bases and J gave up 6 bases, with 17 bases separating them. Germline values: CDR1 SGHRS, CDR2 YFSETQ. This CDR3 is CASFKGSERNEQFF. DNA of the CDR3: TGCGCCAGCTTTAAGGGCAGTGAGCGCAATGAGCAGTTCTTC.

The J gene is TRBJ2-5, the V gene TRBV14; 8 bases are shared with TRBD1. Germline assignment: CDR1 SGHDN and CDR2 FVKESK. J gave up 3 bases and V 5 bases, and 2 bases lay outside the gene matches. This CDR3 is built from 13 residues. The CDR3 sequence: CASSVDREETQYF. The CDR3 DNA is TGTGCCAGCAGCGTGGACAGGGAAGAGACCCAGTACTTC.

This clone has a handful of counts. The germline gene is not matched at one end of the junction; a read error may be the cause. The rearrangement joins TRBV7-9 to TRBJ1-2; D ambiguous. The length of the CDR3 is 12 residues. The germline V gene encodes CDR1 SEHNR and CDR2 FQNEAQ (reference sequence). The CDR3 here is CASSLGGFWAHF. The CDR3 bases are TGTGCCAGCAGCTTAGGAGGGTTTTGGGCCCACTTC.

The table lists this clone with many counts. V usage is TRBV7-9 and J usage is TRBJ2-7; 11 bases are a match to TRBD1. V dropped 6 bases and J dropped 3; count of bases not matched to a gene: 7. CDR3 length: 15 amino acids. Germline V lookup: CDR1 SEHNR, CDR2 FQNEAQ (reference sequence). The CDR3 coding sequence is TGTGCCAGCAGTTCCCTGGGGACAGGGGGCTACGAGCAGTACTTC. Its translation: CASSSLGTGGYEQYF.

The chain couples TRBV28 to TRBJ2-2, with D possibly TRBD1 on 6 matching bases. This CDR3 is 13 amino acids long. V lost 7 bases and J lost 3, with 9 bases in between. The germline V gene encodes CDR1 MDHEN and CDR2 SYDVKM. The CDR3 here is CASIRTDTGELFF. The CDR3 DNA reads TGTGCCAGCATCAGGACAGACACCGGGGAGCTGTTTTTT. Full variable domain (outside the CDR3, taken from reference TRBV28 and TRBJ2-2): DVKVTQSSRYLVKRTGEKVFLECVQDMDHENMFWYRQDPGLGLRLIYFSYDVKMKEKGDIPEGYSVSREKKERFSLILESASTNQTSMYLCASIRTDTGELFFGEGSRLTVL.

This clone was seen a handful of times. The chain joins TRBV7-9 to TRBJ1-1; D perhaps matches TRBD1 (5 bases). The germline gives CDR1 SEHNR, CDR2 FQNEAQ (reference sequence). The CDR3 totals 13 residues. Trimming cost V 6 bases and J 1 base, with 9 bases left between them. CDR3: CASRAQGNTEAFF. CDR3 bases: TGTGCCAGCAGGGCCCAGGGGAACACTGAAGCTTTCTTT.

This chain links TRBV2 with TRBJ2-2, with TRBD1 matching over 8 bases. Germline-derived CDR1 and CDR2 are SNHLY and FYNNEI. Germline trimming cut 8 bases from V and 2 bases from J; bases unmatched to any gene: 1. This CDR3 comprises 13 residues. CDR3 nucleotides: TGTGCCAGCGGGACAGGCAACACCGGGGAGCTGTTTTTT. It yields the protein CASGTGNTGELFF.